These T cell receptor beta chains were read from a single sample in a study of T cell repertoires in cytomegalovirus infection. TCRdb re-analysed the reads in MiXCR, keeping a single row per CDR3 protein. The table includes approximately 500,000 distinct CDR3 sequences, 16% detected once. The sample taken for sequencing was CD8+ T cells from PBMCs. Receptors were obtained from a human donor in good health (CMV status not recorded). Some clones in this sample may be carry-over from other donors' samples. The conserved cysteine and the conserved F or W are not part of the CDR3 here. The D gene is left open where the match is weak.

TRBV28 . ASRSAGVDPRTWEQY
TRBV2 TRBD2 ASSELVGGPMETQY
TRBV7-9 . ASSPRGGSSTEAF
TRBV7-9 TRBD2 ASSLSGRASDEQF
TRBV19 . ASSILKAGAQEKLF
TRBV9 TRBD1 ASSVKRTGGRNEQF
TRBV12-3/TRBV12-4 . ASSFGSGALYEQY
TRBV4-1 TRBD1 ASSQGDSSNYGYT
TRBV7-9 . ASSLYPYEAF
TRBV13 . ASSGDILYGYT
TRBV4-1 TRBD1 ASSPRNRGDEQY
TRBV7-3 TRBD2 ASSPRLAGDEQF
TRBV2 . ASSEGVRYGEQF
TRBV29-1 TRBD1 SGDRRTEAF
TRBV5-1 TRBD1 ASSLAGQGKFYEQY
TRBV27 . ASSLLGTRAF
TRBV12-3/TRBV12-4 . ASSESETQY
TRBV10-3 . AISESVWGSYNEQF
TRBV6-1 . ASSEREGADGYT
TRBV7-9 . ASSPRLSSDNEQF
TRBV4-1 . ASSQDPGGSYEQY
TRBV28 . ASSLLRGNEQF
TRBV19 . ASSIRGSDEQY
TRBV7-9 TRBD1 ASSPQTGRPPEAF
TRBV28 TRBD2 ASSFSASGTGQY
TRBV6-1 . ASSEKVEGWTEAF
TRBV5-6 . ASSLGRGGLFGNEQF
TRBV7-8 . ASSLEGSGYT
TRBV29-1 . SVDERYNEQF
TRBV7-8 . ASSMPEGRAYGYT
TRBV12-3/TRBV12-4 . ASSQRTGTNEKLF
TRBV11-2 . ASSLLQSDTGELF
TRBV12-5 . ASGHPRRLNTEAF
TRBV6-5 . ASTPLAGITDTQY
TRBV11-2 TRBD2 ASSLVRGGLEQY
TRBV6-1 . ASSEWGVGGYEQY
TRBV12-5 . ASGSAAGSNYNEQF
TRBV4-1 TRBD1 ASSQDRDRGIPLH
TRBV15 . ATSWGTYNEQF
TRBV11-2 . ASSLDADRDTEAF
TRBV7-6 . ASSQTGGTYNEQF
TRBV20-1 . SARTGNQPQH
TRBV12-3/TRBV12-4 . ASSLQGAGPQH
TRBV7-2 TRBD1 ASRGQGDNEQF
TRBV6-1 . ASISGQRLYNSPLH
TRBV25-1 TRBD2 ASSEGGIGTQY
TRBV7-9 TRBD1 ASRGPGGPYEQY
TRBV6-1 . ASTTGDSGELL
TRBV11-2 TRBD1 ASSSLGGAGQTPFDGYT
TRBV6-1 . ASSAAMGANVLT
TRBV7-3 TRBD2 ASSLNAASGRSSSYNEQF
TRBV15 . ATSRARDGRTDTQY
TRBV20-1 . SAKYREVTEAF
TRBV9 TRBD2 ASSFRTSGNEQF
TRBV4-2 . ASSQILQETQY